The 3 T cell receptor beta chains given below trace back to one sample, sequenced in a study of T cells in Graves' hyperthyroidism and ophthalmopathy (dated by TCRdb to the late 2010s). Library preparation employed multiplex PCR. TCRdb lists the instrument as Illumina HiSeq 2000. TCR beta CDR3 regions were amplified from RNA transcripts. For the first round of RT-PCR on the TCR CDR3, the HTBI primer set was used together with the Qiagen OneStep RT-PCR kit. TCRdb reran the public reads through fastp at Q25 and MiXCR, keeping productive beta chains. Under each unique CDR3 protein, matching rows form one entry showing the most common genes and DNA. Present in this sample are some 500,000 distinct CDR3 sequences, roughly 15% of which were seen just once. The ten biggest clones cover 25% to 30% of the sample. Sample: blood. These receptors came from a woman in her 30s with Graves' ophthalmopathy.

A remark on this clonotype: A single base separates this from a much larger clone, so it may be a read error. The chain carries TRBV5-6 and TRBJ2-7; D may be TRBD1 (6 bases). This CDR3 has 17 residues. The germline CDR1 and CDR2 sequences are SGHDT and YYEEEE. The DNA for the CDR3 is TGTGTCAGCAGCTTTAGCACAGGGCCCAATCCGCACTACGAGCAGTACTTC. This codes for CVSSFSTGPNPHYEQYF.

The chain combines TRBV9 with TRBJ2-4, with D possibly being TRBD1 or TRBD2 (5 bases each). This CDR3 region has 15 residues. The germline V and J ends were trimmed by 0 bases and 5 bases, with 12 bases remaining between them. Germline CDR1 reads SGDLS; CDR2 reads YYNGEE. In DNA, the CDR3 is TGTGCCAGCAGCGTAGTCCCGGGACGGGAAAACATTCAGTACTTC. This codes for CASSVVPGRENIQYF.

The chain carries TRBV5-1 and TRBJ2-2, with D perhaps TRBD2 (7 bases). The germline V and J ends were trimmed by 5 bases and 4 bases, with 15 bases remaining between them. This CDR3 is 15 amino acids long. Germline V lookup: CDR1 SGHRS, CDR2 YFSETQ. CDR3 sequence reads: CASSGRGGITGELFF. As DNA, the CDR3 is TGCGCCAGCAGTGGCAGGGGAGGGATCACCGGGGAGCTGTTTTTT.